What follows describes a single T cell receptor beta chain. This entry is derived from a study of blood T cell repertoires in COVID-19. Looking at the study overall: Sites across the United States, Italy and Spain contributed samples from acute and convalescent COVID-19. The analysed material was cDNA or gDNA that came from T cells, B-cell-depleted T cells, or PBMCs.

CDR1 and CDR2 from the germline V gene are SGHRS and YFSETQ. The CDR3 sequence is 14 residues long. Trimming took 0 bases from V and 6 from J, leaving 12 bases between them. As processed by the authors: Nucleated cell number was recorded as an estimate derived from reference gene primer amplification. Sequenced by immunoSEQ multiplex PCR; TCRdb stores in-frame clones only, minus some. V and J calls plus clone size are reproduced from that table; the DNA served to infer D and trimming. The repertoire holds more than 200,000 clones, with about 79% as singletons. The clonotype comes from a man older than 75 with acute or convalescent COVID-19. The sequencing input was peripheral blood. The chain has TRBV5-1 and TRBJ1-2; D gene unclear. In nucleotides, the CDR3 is TGCGCCAGCAGCTTGGGAGGGTCCCCAAATGGCTACACCTTC. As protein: CASSLGGSPNGYTF.